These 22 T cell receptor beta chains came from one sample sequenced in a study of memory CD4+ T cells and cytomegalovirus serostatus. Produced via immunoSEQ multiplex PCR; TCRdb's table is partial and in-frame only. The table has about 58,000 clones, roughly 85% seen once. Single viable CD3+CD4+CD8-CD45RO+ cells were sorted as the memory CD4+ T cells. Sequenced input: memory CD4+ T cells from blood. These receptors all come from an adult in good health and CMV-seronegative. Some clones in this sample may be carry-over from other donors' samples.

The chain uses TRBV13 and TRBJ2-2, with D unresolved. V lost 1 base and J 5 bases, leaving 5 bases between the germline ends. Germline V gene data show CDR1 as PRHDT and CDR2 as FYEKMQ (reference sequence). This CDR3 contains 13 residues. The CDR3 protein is CASSLVLTGELFF. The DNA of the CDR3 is TGTGCCAGCAGCTTAGTTCTAACCGGGGAGCTGTTTTTT.

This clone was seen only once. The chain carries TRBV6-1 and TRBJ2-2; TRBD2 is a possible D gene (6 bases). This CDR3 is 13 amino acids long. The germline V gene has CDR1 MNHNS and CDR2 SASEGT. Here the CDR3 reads CASAGFNTGELFF. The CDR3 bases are TGTGCTAGCGCGGGATTTAACACCGGGGAGCTGTTTTTT.

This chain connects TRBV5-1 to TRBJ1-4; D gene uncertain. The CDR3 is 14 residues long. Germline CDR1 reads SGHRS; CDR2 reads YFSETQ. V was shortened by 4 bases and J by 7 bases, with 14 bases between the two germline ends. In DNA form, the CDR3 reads TGCGCCAGCAGCATGGCGATAAACGGTGAAAAACTGTTTTTT. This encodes CASSMAINGEKLFF. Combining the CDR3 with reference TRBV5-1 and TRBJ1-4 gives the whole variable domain KAGVTQTPRYLIKTRGQQVTLSCSPISGHRSVSWYQQTPGQGLQFLFEYFSETQRNKGNFPGRFSGRQFSNSRSEMNVSTLELGDSALYLCASSMAINGEKLFFGSGTQLSVL.

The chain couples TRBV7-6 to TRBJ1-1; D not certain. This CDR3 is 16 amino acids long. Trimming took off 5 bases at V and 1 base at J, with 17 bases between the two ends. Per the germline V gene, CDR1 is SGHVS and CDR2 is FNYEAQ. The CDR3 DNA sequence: TGTGCCAGCAGCCCCCCAGCTGCTGCCGGGAACACTGAAGCTTTCTTT. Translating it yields CASSPPAAAGNTEAFF.

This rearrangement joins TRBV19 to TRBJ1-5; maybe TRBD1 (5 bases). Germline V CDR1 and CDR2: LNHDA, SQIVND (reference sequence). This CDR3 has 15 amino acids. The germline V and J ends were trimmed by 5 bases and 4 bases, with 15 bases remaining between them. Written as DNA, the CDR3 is TGTGCCAGTAGTGATCTACAGGCTTTAAATCAGCCCCAGCATTTT. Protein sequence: CASSDLQALNQPQHF. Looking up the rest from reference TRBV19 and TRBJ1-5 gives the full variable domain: DGGITQSPKYLFRKEGQNVTLSCEQNLNHDAMYWYRQDPGQGLRLIYYSQIVNDFQKGDIAEGYSVSREKKESFPLTVTSAQKNPTAFYLCASSDLQALNQPQHFGDGTRLSIL.

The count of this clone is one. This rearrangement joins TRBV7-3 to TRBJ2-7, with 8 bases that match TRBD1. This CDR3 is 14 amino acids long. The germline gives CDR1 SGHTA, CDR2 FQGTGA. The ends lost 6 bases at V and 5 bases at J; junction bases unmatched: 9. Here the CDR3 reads CASSPAGGLNEQYF. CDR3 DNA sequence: TGTGCCAGCAGTCCCGCAGGGGGCCTGAACGAGCAGTACTTC.

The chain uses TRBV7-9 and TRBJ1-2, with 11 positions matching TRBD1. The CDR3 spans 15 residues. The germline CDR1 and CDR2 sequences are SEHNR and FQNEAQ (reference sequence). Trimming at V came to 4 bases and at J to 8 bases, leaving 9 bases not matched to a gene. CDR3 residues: CASSWGPGQGEGYTF. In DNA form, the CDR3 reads TGTGCCAGCAGCTGGGGTCCGGGACAGGGGGAAGGCTACACCTTC. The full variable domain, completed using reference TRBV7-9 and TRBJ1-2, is DTGVSQNPRHKITKRGQNVTFRCDPISEHNRLYWYRQTLGQGPEFLTYFQNEAQLEKSRLLSDRFSAERPKGSFSTLEIQRTEQGDSAMYLCASSWGPGQGEGYTFGSGTRLTVV.

The CDR3 protein is CAAKMGEHNQPQHF. DNA of the CDR3: TGTGCCGCAAAAATGGGGGAGCACAATCAGCCCCAGCATTTT. The chain has TRBV6-6 and TRBJ1-5; D may be TRBD1 (5 bases). Trimming took off 11 bases at V and 3 bases at J, with 17 bases between the two ends. This CDR3 has 14 amino acids. Germline V lookup: CDR1 MNHNY, CDR2 SVGAGI (reference sequence).

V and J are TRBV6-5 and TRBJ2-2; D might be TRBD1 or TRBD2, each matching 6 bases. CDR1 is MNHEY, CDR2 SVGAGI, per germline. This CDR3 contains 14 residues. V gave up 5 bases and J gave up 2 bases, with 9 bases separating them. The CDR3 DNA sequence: TGTGCCAGCAGTCAGGGGACTAACACCGGGGAGCTGTTTTTT. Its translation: CASSQGTNTGELFF.

Here the CDR3 reads CAWSPRGTQYF. CDR3 in DNA: TGTGCCTGGAGTCCTCGGGGTACGCAGTATTTT. This chain links TRBV30 with TRBJ2-3, with a weak D call TRBD2 (5 bases). This CDR3 has 11 amino acids. The V end lost 2 bases, the J end lost 8 bases, and 8 bases lay between the germline ends. Per germline, CDR1 GTSNPN and CDR2 SVGIG (reference sequence). Drawing the rest from reference TRBV30 and TRBJ2-3, the complete variable domain is SQTIHQWPATLVQPVGSPLSLECTVEGTSNPNLYWYRQAAGRGLQLLFYSVGIGQISSEVPQNLSASRPQDRQFILSSKKLLLSDSGFYLCAWSPRGTQYFGPGTRLTVL.

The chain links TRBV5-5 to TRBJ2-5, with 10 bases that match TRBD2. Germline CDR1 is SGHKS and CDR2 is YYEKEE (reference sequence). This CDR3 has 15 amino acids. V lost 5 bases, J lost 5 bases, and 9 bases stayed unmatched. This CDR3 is CASRSGLAVSETQYF. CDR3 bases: TGTGCCAGCAGGTCTGGACTAGCGGTCTCGGAGACCCAGTACTTC.

CDR3 in amino acids: CATSETGLATSEQYF. The CDR3 region has the DNA TGTGCCACCAGCGAGACGGGACTAGCGACTAGCGAGCAGTACTTC. The chain joins TRBV15 to TRBJ2-7; 10 bases fit TRBD2. J was trimmed by 6 bases and V by 5 bases; bases with no gene match: 10. CDR3 length equals 15 residues. Germline-derived CDR1 and CDR2 are LNHNV and YYDKDF (reference sequence).

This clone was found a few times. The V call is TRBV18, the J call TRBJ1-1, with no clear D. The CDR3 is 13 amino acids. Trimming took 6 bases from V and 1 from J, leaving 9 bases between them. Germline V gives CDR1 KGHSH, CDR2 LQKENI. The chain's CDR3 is CASSWSKNTEAFF. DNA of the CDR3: TGTGCCAGCTCCTGGTCGAAGAACACTGAAGCTTTCTTT.

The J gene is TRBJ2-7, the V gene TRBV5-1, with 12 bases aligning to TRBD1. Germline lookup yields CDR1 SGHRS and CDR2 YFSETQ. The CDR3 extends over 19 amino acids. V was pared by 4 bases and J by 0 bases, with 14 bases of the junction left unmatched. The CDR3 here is CASSPVGTGGVGVSYEQYF. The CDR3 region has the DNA TGCGCCAGCAGCCCCGTGGGGACAGGGGGCGTCGGGGTCTCCTACGAGCAGTACTTC. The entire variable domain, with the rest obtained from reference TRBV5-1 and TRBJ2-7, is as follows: KAGVTQTPRYLIKTRGQQVTLSCSPISGHRSVSWYQQTPGQGLQFLFEYFSETQRNKGNFPGRFSGRQFSNSRSEMNVSTLELGDSALYLCASSPVGTGGVGVSYEQYFGPGTRLTVT.

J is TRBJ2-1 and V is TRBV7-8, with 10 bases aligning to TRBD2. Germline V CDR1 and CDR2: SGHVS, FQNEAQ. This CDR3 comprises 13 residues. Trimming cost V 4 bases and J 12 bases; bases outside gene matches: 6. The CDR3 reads CASSSGLALGQFF. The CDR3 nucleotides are TGTGCCAGCAGCTCGGGACTAGCGCTCGGGCAGTTCTTC.

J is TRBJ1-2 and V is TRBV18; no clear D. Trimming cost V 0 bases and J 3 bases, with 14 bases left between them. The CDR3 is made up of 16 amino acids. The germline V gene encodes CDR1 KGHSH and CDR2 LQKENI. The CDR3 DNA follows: TGTGCCAGCTCACCACCCCGCCAGGTTGGGGACTATGGCTACACCTTC. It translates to CASSPPRQVGDYGYTF.

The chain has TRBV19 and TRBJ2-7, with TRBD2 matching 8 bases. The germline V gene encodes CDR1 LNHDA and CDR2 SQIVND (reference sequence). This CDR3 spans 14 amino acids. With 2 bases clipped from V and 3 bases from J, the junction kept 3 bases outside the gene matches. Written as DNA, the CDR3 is TGTGCCAGTAGTATACAAGCGGGAGTCTACGAGCAGTACTTC. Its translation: CASSIQAGVYEQYF.

CDR3 protein: CASSQGAGGGSVGYTF. CDR3 sequence (DNA): TGTGCCAGCAGCCAAGGGGCAGGGGGCGGCTCGGTAGGCTACACCTTC. The chain couples TRBV4-2 to TRBJ1-2; 8 bases line up with TRBD1. V gave up 1 base and J gave up 8 bases; unmatched junction bases: 12. Germline assignment: CDR1 LGHNA and CDR2 YNFKEQ. The CDR3 spans 16 residues.

CDR3 in amino acids: CASSLEGGHVDEQYF. CDR3 sequence (DNA): TGCGCCAGCAGCTTGGAGGGGGGGCACGTAGACGAGCAGTACTTC. The J gene is TRBJ2-7, the V gene TRBV5-1; a possible D gene is TRBD2 (7 bases). The CDR3 runs to 15 residues. The germline V and J ends were trimmed by 0 bases and 5 bases, with 15 bases remaining between them. CDR1 is SGHRS and CDR2 is YFSETQ in the germline V gene.

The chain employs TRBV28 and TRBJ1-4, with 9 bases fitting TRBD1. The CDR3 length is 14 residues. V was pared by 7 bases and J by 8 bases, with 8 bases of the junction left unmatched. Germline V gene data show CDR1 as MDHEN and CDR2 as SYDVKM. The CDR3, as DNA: TGTGCCAGCAACGGCGGGACAGGGCTCGAAAAACTGTTTTTT. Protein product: CASNGGTGLEKLFF. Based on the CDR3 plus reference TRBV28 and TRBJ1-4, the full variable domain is DVKVTQSSRYLVKRTGEKVFLECVQDMDHENMFWYRQDPGLGLRLIYFSYDVKMKEKGDIPEGYSVSREKKERFSLILESASTNQTSMYLCASNGGTGLEKLFFGSGTQLSVL.

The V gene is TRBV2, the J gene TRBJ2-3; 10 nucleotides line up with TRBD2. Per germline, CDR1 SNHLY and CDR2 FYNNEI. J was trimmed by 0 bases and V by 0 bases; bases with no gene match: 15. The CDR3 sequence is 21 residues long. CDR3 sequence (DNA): TGTGCCAGCAGTGAAGCCGTCTCCGGGACTAGCGCCGCCTCGAGCACAGATACGCAGTATTTT. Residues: CASSEAVSGTSAASSTDTQYF.

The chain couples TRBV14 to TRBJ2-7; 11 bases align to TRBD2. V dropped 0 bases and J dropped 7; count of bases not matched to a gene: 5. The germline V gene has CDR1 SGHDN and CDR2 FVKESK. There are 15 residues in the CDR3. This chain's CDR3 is CASSQDASGRREQYF. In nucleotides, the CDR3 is TGTGCCAGCAGCCAAGATGCTAGCGGGAGGAGGGAGCAGTACTTC.